The 16 T cell receptor beta chains presented below share a single source sample, sequenced in a study of OX40 agonist ivuxolimab in advanced cancers. The method was immunoSEQ multiplex PCR; TCRdb's version includes in-frame clones alone and lacks a portion of them. This table holds more than 55,000 clones, roughly 89% found once. Sequencing was performed on CD4+ or CD8+ T cells sorted from blood, taken in a trial of the OX40 agonist ivuxolimab. The receptors were sampled from an adult with an advanced solid tumor such as melanoma, head and neck, liver or kidney cancer.

This clone is a singleton in its sample. The rearrangement joins TRBV5-1 to TRBJ1-1; 8 positions agree with TRBD1. The junction had 3 bases not matched to a gene; V was cut back by 7 bases and J by 1 base. CDR3 length: 13 residues. Per the germline V gene, CDR1 is SGHRS and CDR2 is YFSETQ. CDR3 coding DNA: TGCGCCAGCTCCAGGGGGCCGAACACTGAAGCTTTCTTT. It encodes CASSRGPNTEAFF.

The V call is TRBV18, the J call TRBJ2-7; 12 bases fit TRBD2. CDR1 is KGHSH, CDR2 LQKENI, per germline. The junction had 5 bases not matched to a gene; V was cut back by 6 bases and J by 5 bases. CDR3 length equals 14 residues. The CDR3 loop is CASSASGGENEQYF. CDR3 DNA sequence: TGTGCCAGCTCCGCTAGCGGGGGGGAGAACGAGCAGTACTTC. The variable domain in full, completed from reference TRBV18 and TRBJ2-7, reads NAGVMQNPRHLVRRRGQEARLRCSPMKGHSHVYWYRQLPEEGLKFMVYLQKENIIDESGMPKERFSAEFPKEGPSILRIQQVVRGDSAAYFCASSASGGENEQYFGPGTRLTVT.

The chain employs TRBV7-2 and TRBJ2-7; perhaps TRBD2 as D (6 bases). CDR1 and CDR2 from the germline V gene are SGHTA and FQGNSA. Trimming took off 0 bases at V and 2 bases at J, with 11 bases between the two ends. The CDR3 consists of 15 residues. The CDR3 region has the DNA TGTGCCAGCAGCTTAGCGCTGGGACTTACCTACGAGCAGTACTTC. Its protein product is CASSLALGLTYEQYF.

The chain is built from TRBV6-6 and TRBJ2-7; the match to TRBD1 covers 8 bases. CDR1 and CDR2 from the germline V gene are MNHNY and SVGAGI (reference sequence). The CDR3 runs to 15 residues. The V gene end was trimmed by 5 bases and the J gene end by 4 bases; junction bases not matched to a gene: 10. The CDR3 reads CASSPLGQASYEQYF. The CDR3 DNA follows: TGTGCCAGCAGTCCCCTGGGACAGGCGTCGTACGAGCAGTACTTC.

V gene TRBV7-6 combines with J gene TRBJ2-7; TRBD1 or TRBD2 may be the D gene (6 bases each). The CDR3 is 13 residues long. Per germline, CDR1 SGHVS and CDR2 FNYEAQ. Trimming stripped 4 bases from V and 7 bases from J, with 14 bases between. The CDR3 here is CASSSLGGLEQYF. The CDR3 DNA is TGTGCCAGCAGCTCCTTGGGGGGCCTGGAGCAGTACTTC.

V and J are TRBV29-1 and TRBJ1-5; 9 nucleotides match TRBD1. Losses at the gene ends were 6 bases for V and 1 base for J; bases not matched to a gene: 7. Germline CDR1 SQVTM, CDR2 ANQGSEA. The CDR3 contains 15 residues. The CDR3 nucleotides read TGCAGCGTCCGGGACAGGGATCTAAGCAATCAGCCCCAGCATTTT. This translates into CSVRDRDLSNQPQHF.

V gene TRBV5-1 combines with J gene TRBJ2-5, with unresolved D. V dropped 4 bases and J dropped 0 bases, with 7 bases sitting between them. The CDR3 spans 13 residues. Germline loops: CDR1 SGHRS, CDR2 YFSETQ. The CDR3 region is CASSRTYQETQYF. CDR3 DNA: TGCGCCAGCAGCCGAACGTACCAAGAGACCCAGTACTTC.

This clone has a single count. The chain recombines TRBV7-3 with TRBJ2-1; no clear D gene. V was clipped by 2 bases and J by 9 bases, with 8 bases between them. Germline CDR1 SGHTA, CDR2 FQGTGA. The CDR3 contains 12 residues. CDR3 nucleotides: TGTGCCAGCAGCTTAGTCCTGGGTGAGCAGTTCTTC. Translation gives CASSLVLGEQFF.

This chain's CDR3 is CASSGPVRGETQYF. The CDR3 bases are TGCGCCAGCAGTGGACCTGTCAGGGGAGAGACCCAGTACTTC. The J gene is TRBJ2-5, the V gene TRBV10-2; perhaps TRBD1 as D (6 bases). The CDR3 has 14 amino acids. Germline loops: CDR1 WSHSY, CDR2 SAAADI. V lost 4 bases and J 4 bases, leaving 13 bases between the germline ends.

V gene TRBV6-4 combines with J gene TRBJ2-5; TRBD1 agrees at 9 bases. The V gene end was trimmed by 4 bases and the J gene end by 5 bases; junction bases not matched to a gene: 2. CDR3 size: 13 residues. Germline CDR1 and CDR2: MRHNA and SNTAGT. DNA for the CDR3: TGTGCCAGCAGTGTGGACAGGGGCGAGACCCAGTACTTC. This codes for CASSVDRGETQYF.

The gene calls are TRBV21-1 and TRBJ2-3; no DNA check was done on the table's D call, TRBD2. TRBV21-1 represents a pseudogene. The CDR3 is 15 residues long. In nucleotides, the CDR3 is TGTGCCAGCAGCAAAGCGGGAGAACTAGCAGATACGCAGTATTTT. As protein: CASSKAGELADTQYF.

The genes are TRBV5-1 and TRBJ1-1, with D possibly being TRBD1 (5 bases). CDR3 length: 14 residues. Germline CDR1 reads SGHRS; CDR2 reads YFSETQ. V dropped 1 base and J dropped 2 bases, with 9 bases sitting between them. In DNA, the CDR3 is TGCGCCAGCAGCTTGCTCGGGGACAACACTGAAGCTTTCTTT. Its translation is CASSLLGDNTEAFF. Drawing the rest from reference TRBV5-1 and TRBJ1-1, the complete variable domain is KAGVTQTPRYLIKTRGQQVTLSCSPISGHRSVSWYQQTPGQGLQFLFEYFSETQRNKGNFPGRFSGRQFSNSRSEMNVSTLELGDSALYLCASSLLGDNTEAFFGQGTRLTVV.

This chain connects TRBV29-1 to TRBJ1-5, with TRBD1 as a possible D gene (6 bases). The V gene lost 4 bases and the J gene lost 10 bases, with 17 bases spanning the gap. The CDR3 runs to 13 residues. Germline loops: CDR1 SQVTM, CDR2 ANQGSEA. The CDR3 protein is CSVGQDPESPQHF. In nucleotides, the CDR3 is TGCAGCGTTGGACAGGACCCCGAGTCCCCCCAGCATTTT.

The chain is built from TRBV19 and TRBJ2-2; D possibly uses TRBD1 or TRBD2 (6 bases each). Germline V CDR1 and CDR2: LNHDA, SQIVND (reference sequence). Trimming took 7 bases from V and 7 from J, leaving 25 bases between them. CDR3 size: 17 residues. The CDR3 sequence is CASNTLQGRGPLGELFF. CDR3 DNA: TGTGCCAGTAACACGTTACAGGGCCGGGGGCCCCTCGGGGAGCTGTTTTTT.

The chain uses TRBV5-1 and TRBJ2-1; maybe TRBD2 (6 bases). Trimming left V 4 bases short and J 5 bases short, with 22 bases between. The CDR3 is 17 amino acids. Germline V gene sequence: CDR1 SGHRS, CDR2 YFSETQ. The CDR3 is CASSRSSAGLNHNEQFF. The CDR3 DNA reads as TGCGCCAGCAGCCGATCCAGCGCGGGGCTAAACCACAATGAGCAGTTCTTC.

This rearrangement joins TRBV4-1 to TRBJ2-5; 11 positions match TRBD2. Germline V gene data show CDR1 as MGHRA and CDR2 as YSYEKL. With V trimmed by 1 base and J by 7 bases, 2 bases remained unmatched. The CDR3 spans 14 residues. In nucleotides, the CDR3 is TGCGCCAGCAGCCAAGTCACTAGCGGGGGGACCCAGTACTTC. This codes for CASSQVTSGGTQYF.